The TCR beta chain under discussion was sequenced for a study of patients and donors after allogeneic stem cell transplantation. This CDR3 has 14 amino acids. V was trimmed by 5 bases and J by 11 bases, leaving 19 bases between them. Per germline, CDR1 SGHRS and CDR2 YFSETQ. TCRdb recomputed calls from the RT-PCR reads with MiXCR, one row per CDR3 protein. The data contain about 96,000 distinct CDR3 sequences, about 48% of them singletons. This TCR was recovered from a human donor who was either an allogeneic HSCT recipient or a stem cell or donor lymphocyte infusion donor (not recorded which). It is not recorded whose cells these are; they may come from a transplant donor. The sample consisted of blood, either unsorted or a sorted T cell fraction (not recorded which). V usage is TRBV5-1 and J usage is TRBJ1-4; D call uncertain. In nucleotides, the CDR3 is TGCGCCAGCAGAACCGATCAGCTAATGAGGAAACTGTTTTTT. Translating gives CASRTDQLMRKLFF.